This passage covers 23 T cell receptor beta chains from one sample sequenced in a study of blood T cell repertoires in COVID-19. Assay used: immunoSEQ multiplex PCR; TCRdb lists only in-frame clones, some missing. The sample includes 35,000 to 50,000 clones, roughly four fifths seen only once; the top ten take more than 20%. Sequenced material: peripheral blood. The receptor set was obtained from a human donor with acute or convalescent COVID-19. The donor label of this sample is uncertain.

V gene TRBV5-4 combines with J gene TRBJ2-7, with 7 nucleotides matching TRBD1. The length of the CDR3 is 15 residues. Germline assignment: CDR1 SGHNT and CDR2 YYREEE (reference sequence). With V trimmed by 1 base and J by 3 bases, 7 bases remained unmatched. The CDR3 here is CASSLSPGQNYEQYF. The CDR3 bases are TGTGCCAGCAGCTTGTCCCCGGGACAGAACTACGAGCAGTACTTC.

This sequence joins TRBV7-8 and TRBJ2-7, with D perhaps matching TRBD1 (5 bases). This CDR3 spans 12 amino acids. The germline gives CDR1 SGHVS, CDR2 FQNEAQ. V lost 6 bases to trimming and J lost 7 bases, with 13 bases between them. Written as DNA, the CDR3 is TGTGCCAGCAGACGAGACAGTAATGAGCAGTACTTC. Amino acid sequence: CASRRDSNEQYF.

This CDR3 reads CASSLVVGEVYEQYF. Here the CDR3 DNA reads TGTGCCAGCAGCTTGGTTGTGGGAGAGGTGTACGAGCAGTACTTC. The chain carries TRBV5-5 and TRBJ2-7, with D perhaps matching TRBD2 (5 bases). The CDR3 contains 15 residues. Trimming shortened V by 0 bases and J by 4 bases, and 14 bases separated the two germline ends. Germline lookup yields CDR1 SGHKS and CDR2 YYEKEE (reference sequence). The full variable domain, rest sourced from reference TRBV5-5 and TRBJ2-7, is DAGVTQSPTHLIKTRGQQVTLRCSPISGHKSVSWYQQVLGQGPQFIFQYYEKEERGRGNFPDRFSARQFPNYSSELNVNALLLGDSALYLCASSLVVGEVYEQYFGPGTRLTVT.

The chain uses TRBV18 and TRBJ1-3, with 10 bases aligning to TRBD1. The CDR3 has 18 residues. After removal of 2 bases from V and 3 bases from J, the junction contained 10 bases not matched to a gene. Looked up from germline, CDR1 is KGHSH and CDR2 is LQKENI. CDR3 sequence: CASSPSPIRDRGGNTIYF. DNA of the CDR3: TGTGCCAGCTCACCAAGCCCTATCCGGGACAGGGGTGGAAACACCATATATTTT.

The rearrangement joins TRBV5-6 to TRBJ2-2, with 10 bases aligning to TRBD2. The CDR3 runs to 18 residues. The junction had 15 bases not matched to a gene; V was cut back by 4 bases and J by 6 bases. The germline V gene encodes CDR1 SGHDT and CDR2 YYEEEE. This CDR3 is CASSTYRTSGISAGELFF. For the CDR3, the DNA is TGTGCCAGCAGCACCTACCGAACTAGCGGGATAAGTGCCGGGGAGCTGTTTTTT.

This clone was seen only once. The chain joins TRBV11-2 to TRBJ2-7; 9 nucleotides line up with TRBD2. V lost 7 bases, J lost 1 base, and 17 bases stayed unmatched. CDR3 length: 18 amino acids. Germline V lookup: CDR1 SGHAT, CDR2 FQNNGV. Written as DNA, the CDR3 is TGTGCCAGCACCGAGGGGCCCACTGGGACTAGCAGATCCTACGAGCAGTACTTC. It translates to CASTEGPTGTSRSYEQYF.

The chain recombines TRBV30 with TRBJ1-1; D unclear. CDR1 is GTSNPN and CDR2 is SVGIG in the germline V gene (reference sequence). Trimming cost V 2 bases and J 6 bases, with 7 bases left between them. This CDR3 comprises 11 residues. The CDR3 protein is CAWSLRSEAFF. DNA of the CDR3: TGTGCCTGGAGTCTGCGATCTGAAGCTTTCTTT.

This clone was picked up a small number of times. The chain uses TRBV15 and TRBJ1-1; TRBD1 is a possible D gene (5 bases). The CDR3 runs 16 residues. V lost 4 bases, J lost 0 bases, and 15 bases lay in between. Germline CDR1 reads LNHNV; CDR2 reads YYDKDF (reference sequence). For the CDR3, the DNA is TGTGCCACCAGCAACCGACGGACATTCATGAACACTGAAGCTTTCTTT. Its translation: CATSNRRTFMNTEAFF. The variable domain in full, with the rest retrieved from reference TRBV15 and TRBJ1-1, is DAMVIQNPRYQVTQFGKPVTLSCSQTLNHNVMYWYQQKSSQAPKLLFHYYDKDFNNEADTPDNFQSRRPNTSFCFLDIRSPGLGDTAMYLCATSNRRTFMNTEAFFGQGTRLTVV.

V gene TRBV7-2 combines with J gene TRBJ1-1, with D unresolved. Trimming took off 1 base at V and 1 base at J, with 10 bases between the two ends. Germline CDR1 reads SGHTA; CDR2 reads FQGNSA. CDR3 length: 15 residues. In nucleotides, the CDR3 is TGTGCCAGCAGCTTAGATTCAGGATCGAACACTGAAGCTTTCTTT. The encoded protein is CASSLDSGSNTEAFF.

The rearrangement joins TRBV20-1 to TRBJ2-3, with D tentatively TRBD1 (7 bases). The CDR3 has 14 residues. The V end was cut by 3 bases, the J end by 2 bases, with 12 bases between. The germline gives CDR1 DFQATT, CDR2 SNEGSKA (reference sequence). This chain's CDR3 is CSASGGGFTDTQYF. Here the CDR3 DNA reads TGCAGTGCTAGTGGAGGGGGCTTCACAGATACGCAGTATTTT.

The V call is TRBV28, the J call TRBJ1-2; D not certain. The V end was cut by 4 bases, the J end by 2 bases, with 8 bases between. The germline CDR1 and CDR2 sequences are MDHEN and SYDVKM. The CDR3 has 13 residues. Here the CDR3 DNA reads TGTGCCAGCAGTTCTTTACAGAACTATGGCTACACCTTC. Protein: CASSSLQNYGYTF.

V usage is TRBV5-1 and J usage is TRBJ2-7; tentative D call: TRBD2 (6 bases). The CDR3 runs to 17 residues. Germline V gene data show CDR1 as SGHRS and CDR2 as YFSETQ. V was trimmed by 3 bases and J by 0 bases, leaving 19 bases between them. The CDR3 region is CASSSSRDSLSSYEQYF. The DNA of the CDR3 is TGCGCCAGCAGCTCTTCTCGGGACTCCTTGAGCTCCTACGAGCAGTACTTC.

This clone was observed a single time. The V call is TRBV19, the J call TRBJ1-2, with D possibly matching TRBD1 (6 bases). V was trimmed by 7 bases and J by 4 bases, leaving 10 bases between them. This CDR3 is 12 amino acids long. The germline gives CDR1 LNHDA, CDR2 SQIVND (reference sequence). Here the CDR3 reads CASNRAGYGYTF. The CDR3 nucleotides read TGTGCCAGTAACAGGGCAGGCTATGGCTACACCTTC.

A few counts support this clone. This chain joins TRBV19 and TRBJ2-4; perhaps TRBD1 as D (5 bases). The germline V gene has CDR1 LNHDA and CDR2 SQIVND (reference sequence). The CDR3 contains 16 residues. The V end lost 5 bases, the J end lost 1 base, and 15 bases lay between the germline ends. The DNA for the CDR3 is TGTGCCAGTAGTTGGGGCAGGCCAGCTGCCAAAAACATTCAGTACTTC. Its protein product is CASSWGRPAAKNIQYF.

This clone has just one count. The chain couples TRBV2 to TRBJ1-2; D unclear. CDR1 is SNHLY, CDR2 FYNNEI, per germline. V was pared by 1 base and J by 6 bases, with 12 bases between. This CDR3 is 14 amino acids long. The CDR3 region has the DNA TGTGCCAGCAGTGAAGGTCTCCGGGTTCATGGCTACACCTTC. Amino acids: CASSEGLRVHGYTF. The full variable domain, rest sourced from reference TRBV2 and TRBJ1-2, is EPEVTQTPSHQVTQMGQEVILRCVPISNHLYFYWYRQILGQKVEFLVSFYNNEISEKSEIFDDQFSVERPDGSNFTLKIRSTKLEDSAMYFCASSEGLRVHGYTFGSGTRLTVV.

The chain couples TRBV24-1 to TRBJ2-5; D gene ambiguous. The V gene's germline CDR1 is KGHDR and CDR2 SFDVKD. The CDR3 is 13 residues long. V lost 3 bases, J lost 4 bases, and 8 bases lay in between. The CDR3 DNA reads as TGTGCCACCAGTGATGGCATTTTAGAGACCCAGTACTTC. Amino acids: CATSDGILETQYF.

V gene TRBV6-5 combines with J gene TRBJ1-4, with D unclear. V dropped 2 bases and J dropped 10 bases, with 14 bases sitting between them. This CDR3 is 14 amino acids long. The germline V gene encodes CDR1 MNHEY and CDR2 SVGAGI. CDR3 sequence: CASSYETPARKLFF. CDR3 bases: TGTGCCAGCAGTTACGAGACCCCAGCGCGAAAACTGTTTTTT.

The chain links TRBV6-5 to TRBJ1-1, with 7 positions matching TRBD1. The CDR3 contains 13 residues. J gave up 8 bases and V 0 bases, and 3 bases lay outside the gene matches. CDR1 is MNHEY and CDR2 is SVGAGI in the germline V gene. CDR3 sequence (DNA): TGTGCCAGCAGTTACTCAACGGGACAGGAAGCTTTCTTT. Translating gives CASSYSTGQEAFF.

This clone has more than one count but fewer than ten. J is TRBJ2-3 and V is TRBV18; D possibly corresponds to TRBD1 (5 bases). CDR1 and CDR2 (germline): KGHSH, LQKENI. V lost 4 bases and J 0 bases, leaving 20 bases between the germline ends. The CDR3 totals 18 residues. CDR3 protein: CASSRDRQGLTSTDTQYF. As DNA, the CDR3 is TGTGCCAGCTCACGGGATCGGCAGGGTTTGACTAGCACAGATACGCAGTATTTT.

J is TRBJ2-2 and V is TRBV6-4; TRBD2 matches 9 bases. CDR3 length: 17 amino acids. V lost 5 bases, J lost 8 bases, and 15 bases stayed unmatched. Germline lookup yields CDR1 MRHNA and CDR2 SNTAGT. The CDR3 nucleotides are TGTGCCAGCAGTCCTAGCGGGACTGAGCCCCTGGGGGGGGAGCTGTTTTTT. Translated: CASSPSGTEPLGGELFF.

The CDR3 DNA follows: TGTGCCAGTAGTATCCGCCGGTCACTTTTGAGCTCCTACAATGAGCAGTTCTTC. This codes for CASSIRRSLLSSYNEQFF. V usage is TRBV19 and J usage is TRBJ2-1; D uncertain. The CDR3 has 18 residues. The V and J ends lost 3 bases and 0 bases respectively, with 18 bases between them. Germline V gives CDR1 LNHDA, CDR2 SQIVND (reference sequence).

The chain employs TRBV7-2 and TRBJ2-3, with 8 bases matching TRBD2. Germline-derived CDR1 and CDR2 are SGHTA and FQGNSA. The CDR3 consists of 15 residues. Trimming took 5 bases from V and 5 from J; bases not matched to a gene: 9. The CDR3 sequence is CASSPWERGIDTQYF. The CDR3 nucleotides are TGTGCCAGCAGCCCCTGGGAGCGGGGGATAGATACGCAGTATTTT.

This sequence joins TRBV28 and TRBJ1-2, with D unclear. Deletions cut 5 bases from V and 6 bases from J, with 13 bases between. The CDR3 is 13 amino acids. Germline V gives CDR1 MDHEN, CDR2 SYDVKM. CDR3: CASSTFKSHGYTF. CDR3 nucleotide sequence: TGTGCCAGCAGTACCTTCAAAAGCCATGGCTACACCTTC.